Below are 29 T cell receptor beta chains sequenced from a single sample in a study of blood T cell repertoires in COVID-19. Produced via immunoSEQ multiplex PCR; TCRdb's table is partial and in-frame only. The sample includes fewer than 90,000 clones, around 86% of them seen just once. Sequenced: peripheral blood. The origin of the receptors is a man aged 45-60 years with active or convalescent COVID-19.

This chain links TRBV2 with TRBJ1-1, with no clear D. CDR1 SNHLY and CDR2 FYNNEI come from the germline V gene. Trimming removed 4 bases at V and 4 bases at J, with 13 bases between. The CDR3 loop spans 14 amino acids. In nucleotides, the CDR3 is TGTGCCAGCAGTGCCAGTCCTACGGGCACTGAAGCTTTCTTT. Protein: CASSASPTGTEAFF.

This clone has just one count. The V gene is TRBV6-2 or TRBV6-3, the J gene TRBJ2-5; TRBD2 matches at 11 bases. Germline V gene data show CDR1 as MNHEY and CDR2 as SVGEGT. The CDR3 contains 18 residues. V shed 0 bases, J shed 5 bases, and the junction held 11 bases outside the gene matches. The CDR3 region is CASSYSSLAGASDETQYF. The CDR3 DNA reads as TGTGCCAGCAGTTACTCGTCACTAGCGGGGGCTTCGGACGAGACCCAGTACTTC.

This rearrangement joins TRBV6-5 to TRBJ2-3; tentatively, D is TRBD1 (6 bases). With 6 bases removed from V and 3 bases from J, the gap between germline ends came to 13 bases. The CDR3 is 14 residues long. The V gene's germline CDR1 is MNHEY and CDR2 SVGAGI. The DNA of the CDR3 is TGTGCCAGCAGCTTAACAGGGACAACAGATACGCAGTATTTT. Its translation is CASSLTGTTDTQYF.

This chain links TRBV2 with TRBJ2-6; D may be TRBD1 (6 bases). Germline V gene sequence: CDR1 SNHLY, CDR2 FYNNEI. CDR3 length equals 14 residues. Trimming stripped 6 bases from V and 2 bases from J, with 8 bases between. The CDR3 DNA sequence: TGTGCCAGCAGAGAGGGGGCTGGGGCCAACGTCCTGACTTTC. Translating gives CASREGAGANVLTF.

The CDR3 reads CASSLGSSGAHEQYV. Here the CDR3 DNA reads TGTGCCAGCAGCCTGGGCTCTAGCGGGGCACACGAGCAGTACGTC. The rearrangement joins TRBV11-2 to TRBJ2-7; 9 nucleotides align to TRBD2. The CDR3 runs to 15 residues. Germline loops: CDR1 SGHAT, CDR2 FQNNGV. Germline trimming cut 5 bases from V and 5 bases from J; bases unmatched to any gene: 10.

The chain links TRBV7-9 to TRBJ2-1; 8 bases are shared with TRBD2. Unmatched junction bases numbered 5, after V lost 5 bases and J lost 2 bases. Germline V lookup: CDR1 SEHNR, CDR2 FQNEAQ (reference sequence). There are 15 residues in the CDR3. The CDR3 DNA sequence: TGTGCCAGCAGCCCGCGGGGGGCCGCCTACAATGAGCAGTTCTTC. This gives the protein CASSPRGAAYNEQFF.

This clone came up a few times. The rearrangement joins TRBV7-2 to TRBJ2-3; D is ambiguous. The CDR3 covers 12 residues. Germline CDR1 SGHTA, CDR2 FQGNSA. Trimming took 5 bases from V and 1 from J, leaving 4 bases between them. CDR3 protein: CASSPGTDTQYF. As DNA, the CDR3 is TGTGCCAGCAGCCCAGGCACAGATACGCAGTATTTT.

This clone was seen a handful of times. This chain connects TRBV7-2 to TRBJ1-4; TRBD1 is a possible D gene (5 bases). V was cut by 7 bases and J by 4 bases, with 19 bases left in between. Germline-derived CDR1 and CDR2 are SGHTA and FQGNSA. The CDR3 covers 16 residues. The CDR3 loop is CASTLNGGGRNEKLFF. In DNA form, the CDR3 reads TGTGCCAGCACCCTAAACGGGGGGGGTCGTAATGAAAAACTGTTTTTT.

This chain links TRBV6-6 with TRBJ2-5, with 12 positions matching TRBD2. The CDR3 is made up of 16 amino acids. Germline V lookup: CDR1 MNHNY, CDR2 SVGAGI (reference sequence). Germline trimming cut 5 bases from V and 5 bases from J; bases unmatched to any gene: 9. The CDR3 DNA sequence: TGTGCCAGCAGTGCAACGCTAGCGGGGGGGCGGGAGACCCAGTACTTC. Encoded protein: CASSATLAGGRETQYF.

The gene calls are TRBV3-1 (or the pseudogene TRBV3-2) and TRBJ1-1; the D gene is possibly TRBD1 (6 bases). The CDR3 runs to 24 residues. V dropped 1 base and J dropped 1 base, with 37 bases sitting between them. CDR1 is LGHDT, CDR2 YNNKEL, per germline (reference sequence). The CDR3 sequence: CASSQGLRDTEKPDGRISNTEAFF. CDR3 sequence (DNA): TGTGCCAGCAGCCAAGGCCTCCGGGACACAGAAAAGCCCGACGGAAGGATTTCGAACACTGAAGCTTTCTTT.

This clone came up once. The chain links TRBV28 to TRBJ2-2; 9 bases match TRBD1. This CDR3 spans 15 amino acids. Trimming at V came to 2 bases and at J to 6 bases, leaving 4 bases not matched to a gene. Germline V lookup: CDR1 MDHEN, CDR2 SYDVKM. CDR3 sequence: CASSLGDRVAGELFF. CDR3 DNA sequence: TGTGCCAGCAGTTTAGGGGACAGGGTTGCCGGGGAGCTGTTTTTT.

Written as DNA, the CDR3 is TGTGCCAGCAGCTTAGGCGCCCAAGGGGAAGAGACCCAGTACTTC. This encodes CASSLGAQGEETQYF. V and J are TRBV7-7 and TRBJ2-5; possibly TRBD1 for D (5 bases). CDR3 length: 15 amino acids. V lost 1 base to trimming and J lost 3 bases, with 12 bases between them. Germline V gene data show CDR1 as SSHAT and CDR2 as FNYEAQ (reference sequence).

This chain connects TRBV19 to TRBJ2-7, with D possibly matching TRBD1 (6 bases). This CDR3 has 15 amino acids. Germline CDR1 LNHDA, CDR2 SQIVND (reference sequence). V was cut by 5 bases and J by 4 bases, with 18 bases left in between. CDR3 in DNA: TGTGCCAGTAGTCCCCGGCAGGGGCTGGGGTACGAGCAGTACTTC. Residues: CASSPRQGLGYEQYF.

There are a few counts of this clone. The chain combines TRBV27 with TRBJ1-1, with unresolved D. V lost 4 bases, J lost 4 bases, and 13 bases lay in between. This CDR3 is built from 14 residues. CDR1 is MNHEY, CDR2 SMNVEV, per germline (reference sequence). CDR3 region: CASSSPGRLTEAFF. DNA for the CDR3: TGTGCCAGCAGTTCTCCCGGGAGACTCACTGAAGCTTTCTTT.

On this clone itself: Other nucleotide sequences in the sample specify the same CDR3. This chain uses TRBV5-1 with TRBJ2-3; TRBD1 is a possible D gene (6 bases). V dropped 4 bases and J dropped 4 bases, with 10 bases sitting between them. Germline V CDR1 and CDR2: SGHRS, YFSETQ. The CDR3 spans 13 residues. CDR3 protein: CASSPQGPDTQYF. In DNA, the CDR3 is TGCGCCAGCAGCCCTCAGGGGCCAGATACGCAGTATTTT.

The chain uses TRBV28 and TRBJ2-5; unclear D gene. V lost 3 bases to trimming and J lost 4 bases, with 9 bases between them. Germline-derived CDR1 and CDR2 are MDHEN and SYDVKM. This CDR3 spans 13 amino acids. As DNA, the CDR3 is TGTGCCAGCAGTTTGATCCCGAGAGAGACCCAGTACTTC. Translating it yields CASSLIPRETQYF.

This chain links TRBV9 with TRBJ2-2; TRBD2 matches at 8 bases. The CDR3 has 16 residues. CDR1 and CDR2 (germline): SGDLS, YYNGEE. After removal of 3 bases from V and 0 bases from J, the junction contained 4 bases not matched to a gene. The CDR3 coding sequence is TGTGCCAGCAGCGCGGGAGGGTACGCGAACACCGGGGAGCTGTTTTTT. It encodes CASSAGGYANTGELFF.

The V gene is TRBV25-1, the J gene TRBJ1-6, with D hard to call. Looked up from germline, CDR1 is MGHDK and CDR2 is SYGVNS. V lost 7 bases to trimming and J lost 7 bases, with 11 bases between them. The CDR3 covers 13 residues. This CDR3 is CASIAGPNSPLHF. The CDR3 DNA reads TGTGCCAGCATCGCAGGCCCCAATTCACCCCTCCACTTT.

The chain links TRBV5-1 to TRBJ1-2; TRBD1 matches 11 bases. Germline CDR1 SGHRS, CDR2 YFSETQ. This CDR3 is 14 amino acids long. The ends lost 4 bases at V and 4 bases at J; junction bases unmatched: 3. CDR3 DNA: TGCGCCAGCAGCCCGGGACAGGGGGGCTATGGCTACACCTTC. Translation gives CASSPGQGGYGYTF.

The chain has TRBV7-8 and TRBJ2-5, with D unresolved. Trimming left V 1 base short and J 3 bases short, with 6 bases between. The CDR3 runs to 13 residues. In germline, CDR1 is SGHVS, CDR2 FQNEAQ. CDR3 region: CASSLDRKETQYF. CDR3 DNA: TGTGCCAGCAGCTTAGACAGAAAAGAGACCCAGTACTTC. Full variable domain (missing parts from reference TRBV7-8 and TRBJ2-5): GAGVSQSPRYKVAKRGQDVALRCDPISGHVSLFWYQQALGQGPEFLTYFQNEAQLDKSGLPSDRFFAERPEGSVSTLKIQRTQQEDSAVYLCASSLDRKETQYFGPGTRLLVL.

The rearrangement joins TRBV12-3 or TRBV12-4 to TRBJ2-3; TRBD2 agrees at 8 bases. This CDR3 comprises 13 residues. The V and J ends lost 6 bases and 2 bases, in that order; junction bases with no gene match: 1. The CDR3 here is CASRTSATDTQYF. In DNA, the CDR3 is TGTGCCAGCAGGACTAGCGCCACAGATACGCAGTATTTT.

J is TRBJ2-3 and V is TRBV6-5, with 8 bases aligning to TRBD2. There are 13 residues in the CDR3. V was pared by 9 bases and J by 5 bases, with 7 bases of the junction left unmatched. Per germline, CDR1 MNHEY and CDR2 SVGAGI. The CDR3 sequence is CARDGGAGDTQYF. CDR3 sequence (DNA): TGTGCCAGGGACGGGGGGGCCGGAGATACGCAGTATTTT.

The J gene is TRBJ2-7, the V gene TRBV7-8; TRBD2 aligns across 10 bases. The CDR3 covers 16 residues. Germline assignment: CDR1 SGHVS and CDR2 FQNEAQ. Germline trimming cut 3 bases from V and 0 bases from J; bases unmatched to any gene: 5. The chain's CDR3 is CASSFLAGGLSYEQYV. In DNA form, the CDR3 reads TGTGCCAGCAGCTTTTTAGCGGGGGGACTCTCCTACGAGCAGTACGTC.

V is TRBV28 and J is TRBJ2-7; 7 bases map to TRBD2. Germline V gene data show CDR1 as MDHEN and CDR2 as SYDVKM. This CDR3 contains 17 residues. V shed 6 bases, J shed 3 bases, and the junction held 17 bases outside the gene matches. CDR3 nucleotides: TGTGCCAGCAGCCCAGACAGTAGACTAGCCTTAAGCTACGAGCAGTACGTC. Protein product: CASSPDSRLALSYEQYV.

The rearrangement uses TRBV19 and TRBJ1-2; TRBD1 is a possible D gene (6 bases). The CDR3 is made up of 14 amino acids. V was clipped by 6 bases and J by 2 bases, with 13 bases between them. CDR1 LNHDA and CDR2 SQIVND come from the germline V gene (reference sequence). CDR3 sequence: CASSPLQGNYGYTF. The CDR3 nucleotides read TGTGCCAGTAGCCCGCTGCAGGGGAACTATGGCTACACCTTC. Supplemented by reference TRBV19 and TRBJ1-2, the full variable domain reads DGGITQSPKYLFRKEGQNVTLSCEQNLNHDAMYWYRQDPGQGLRLIYYSQIVNDFQKGDIAEGYSVSREKKESFPLTVTSAQKNPTAFYLCASSPLQGNYGYTFGSGTRLTVV.

V gene TRBV10-2 combines with J gene TRBJ1-2; the match to TRBD1 covers 8 bases. The CDR3 totals 17 residues. Germline-derived CDR1 and CDR2 are WSHSY and SAAADI. V lost 5 bases, J lost 1 base, and 12 bases stayed unmatched. The CDR3 region is CASSTGTGNPHNYGYTF. CDR3 DNA: TGCGCCAGCAGTACCGGGACAGGTAACCCTCATAACTATGGCTACACCTTC.

V usage is TRBV10-3 and J usage is TRBJ1-1; tentatively, D is TRBD1 (5 bases). CDR1 and CDR2 from the germline V gene are ENHRY and SYGVKD. There are 13 residues in the CDR3. Trimming pared 7 bases from V and 4 bases from J, leaving 13 bases between. For the CDR3, the DNA is TGTGCCATCATGGGAAGGGGTGGCACTGAAGCTTTCTTT. This codes for CAIMGRGGTEAFF.

The chain joins TRBV2 to TRBJ2-7; 10 bases match TRBD1. Germline CDR1 SNHLY, CDR2 FYNNEI. This CDR3 spans 16 amino acids. With V trimmed by 6 bases and J by 2 bases, 10 bases remained unmatched. In nucleotides, the CDR3 is TGTGCCAGCAGCGCCACATCCGGGACAGGGGCCTACGAGCAGTACTTC. Translation: CASSATSGTGAYEQYF.

The V gene is TRBV15, the J gene TRBJ2-1; a weak D match, TRBD1 (6 bases). Germline loops: CDR1 LNHNV, CDR2 YYDKDF (reference sequence). This CDR3 comprises 13 residues. V gave up 0 bases and J gave up 7 bases, with 7 bases separating them. DNA for the CDR3: TGTGCCACCAGCAGAGAAAGGGGGAATGAGCAGTTCTTC. Translating it yields CATSRERGNEQFF. The whole variable domain, remainder taken from reference TRBV15 and TRBJ2-1, is DAMVIQNPRYQVTQFGKPVTLSCSQTLNHNVMYWYQQKSSQAPKLLFHYYDKDFNNEADTPDNFQSRRPNTSFCFLDIRSPGLGDTAMYLCATSRERGNEQFFGPGTRLTVL.